This T cell receptor beta chain emerged from a study of blood T cell repertoires in COVID-19. Study information: Nucleic acid was either cDNA or gDNA, and it came from T cells, B-cell-depleted T cells, or PBMCs.

Ages ranged from roughly 18 to 100 years, with residence in about 23 US areas. The CDR3 has 14 residues. Per germline, CDR1 SSHAT and CDR2 FNYEAQ (reference sequence). On this clone: One end of the junction varies from germline; a read error may be responsible.

As originally analysed: Amplification from reference gene primers served as the basis for estimated nucleated cell counts. Only in-frame clones appear in the TCRdb table, and some are missing; sequencing was by immunoSEQ multiplex PCR. The V and J calls and clone size come from that table; D and trimming were worked out from the DNA. This table holds approximately 240,000 clones, 87% found once. This chain uses TRBV7-7 with TRBJ2-5; TRBD2 matches 9 bases. The TCR sequence derives from a woman aged 25 to 39 with acute COVID-19. The sample was PBMCs or T cells enriched from blood (not recorded which). The CDR3 loop reads CASSRSGGLETQYF. In DNA form, the CDR3 reads TGTGCTAGCAGCCGGAGCGGGGGGCTAGAGACCCAGTACTTC. Variable domain in full (rest from reference TRBV7-7 and TRBJ2-5): GAGVSQSPRYKVTKRGQDVTLRCDPISSHATLYWYQQALGQGPEFLTYFNYEAQPDKSGLPSDRFSAERPEGSISTLTIQRTEQRDSAMYRCASSRSGGLETQYFGPGTRLLVL.